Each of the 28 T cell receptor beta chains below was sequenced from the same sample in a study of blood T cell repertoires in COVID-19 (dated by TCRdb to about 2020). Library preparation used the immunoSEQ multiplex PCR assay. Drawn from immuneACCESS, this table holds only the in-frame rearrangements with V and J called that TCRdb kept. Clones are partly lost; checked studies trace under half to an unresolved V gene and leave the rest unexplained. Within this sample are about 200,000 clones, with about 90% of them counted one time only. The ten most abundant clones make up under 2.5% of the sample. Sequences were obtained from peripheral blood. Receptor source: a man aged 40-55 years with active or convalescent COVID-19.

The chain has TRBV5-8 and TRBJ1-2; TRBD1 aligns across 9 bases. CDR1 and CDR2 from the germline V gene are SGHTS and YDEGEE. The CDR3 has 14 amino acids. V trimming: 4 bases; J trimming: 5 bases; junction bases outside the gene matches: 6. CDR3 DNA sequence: TGTGCCAGCAGCAAACAGGGGGCCGGGTATGGCTACACCTTC. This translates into CASSKQGAGYGYTF. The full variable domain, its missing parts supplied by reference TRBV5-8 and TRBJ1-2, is EAGVTQSPTHLIKTRGQQATLRCSPISGHTSVYWYQQALGLGLQFLLWYDEGEERNRGNFPPRFSGRQFPNYSSELNVNALELEDSALYLCASSKQGAGYGYTFGSGTRLTVV.

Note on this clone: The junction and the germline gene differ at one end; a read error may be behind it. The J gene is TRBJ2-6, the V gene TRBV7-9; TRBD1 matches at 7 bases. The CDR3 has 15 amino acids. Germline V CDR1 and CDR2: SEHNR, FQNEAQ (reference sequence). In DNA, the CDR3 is TGTGCCAGCAGATTAGGGGGCTCCGGGGCCAACGTCCTGACTTTC. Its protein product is CASRLGGSGANVLTF.

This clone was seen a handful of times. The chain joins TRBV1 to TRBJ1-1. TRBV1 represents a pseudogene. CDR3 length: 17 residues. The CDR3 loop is CTSSQDKHLEGNTEAFF. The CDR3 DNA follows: TGCACCAGCAGCCAAGATAAACACCTCGAGGGGAACACTGAAGCTTTCTTT.

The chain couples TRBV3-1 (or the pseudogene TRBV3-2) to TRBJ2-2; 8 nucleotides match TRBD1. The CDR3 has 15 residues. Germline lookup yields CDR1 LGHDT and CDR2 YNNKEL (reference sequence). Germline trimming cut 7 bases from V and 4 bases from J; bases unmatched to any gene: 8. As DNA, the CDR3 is TGTGCCAGCACCTTAGGGACAGGTTTCACCGGGGAGCTGTTTTTT. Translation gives CASTLGTGFTGELFF.

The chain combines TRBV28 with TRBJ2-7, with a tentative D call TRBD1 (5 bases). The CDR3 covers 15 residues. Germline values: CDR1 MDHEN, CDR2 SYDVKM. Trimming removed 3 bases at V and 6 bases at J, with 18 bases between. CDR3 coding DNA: TGTGCCAGCAGTTTGTGGCAGGGAAAATTCGGCGAGCAGTACTTC. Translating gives CASSLWQGKFGEQYF.

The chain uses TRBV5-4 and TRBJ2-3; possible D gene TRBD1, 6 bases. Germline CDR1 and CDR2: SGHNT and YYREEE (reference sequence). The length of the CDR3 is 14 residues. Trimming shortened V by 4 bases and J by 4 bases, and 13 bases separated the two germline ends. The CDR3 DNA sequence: TGTGCCAGCAGCACCGGTGGGGGCGCAGATACGCAGTATTTT. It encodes CASSTGGGADTQYF.

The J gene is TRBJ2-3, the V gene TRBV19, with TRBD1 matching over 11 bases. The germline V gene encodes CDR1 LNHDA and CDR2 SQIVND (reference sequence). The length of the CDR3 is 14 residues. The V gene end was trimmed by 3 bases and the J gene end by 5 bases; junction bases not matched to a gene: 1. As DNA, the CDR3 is TGTGCCAGTAGTATGGGACAGGGGGGAGATACGCAGTATTTT. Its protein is CASSMGQGGDTQYF.

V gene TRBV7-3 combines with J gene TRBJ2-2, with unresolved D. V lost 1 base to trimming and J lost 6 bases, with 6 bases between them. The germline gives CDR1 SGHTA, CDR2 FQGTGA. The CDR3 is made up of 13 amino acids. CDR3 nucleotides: TGTGCCAGCAGCTTAATCAATTCCGGGGAGCTGTTTTTT. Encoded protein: CASSLINSGELFF.

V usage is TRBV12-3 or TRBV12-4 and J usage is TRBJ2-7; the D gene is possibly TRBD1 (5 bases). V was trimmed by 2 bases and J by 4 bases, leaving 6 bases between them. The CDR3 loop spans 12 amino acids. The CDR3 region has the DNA TGTGCCAGCAGTTTACAGGGTTACGAGCAGTACTTC. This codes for CASSLQGYEQYF.

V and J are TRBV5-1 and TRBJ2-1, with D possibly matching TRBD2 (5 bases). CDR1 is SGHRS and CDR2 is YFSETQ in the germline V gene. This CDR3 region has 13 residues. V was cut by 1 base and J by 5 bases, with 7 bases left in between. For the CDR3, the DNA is TGCGCCAGCAGCTTGTTCGGGAACAATGAGCAGTTCTTC. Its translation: CASSLFGNNEQFF.

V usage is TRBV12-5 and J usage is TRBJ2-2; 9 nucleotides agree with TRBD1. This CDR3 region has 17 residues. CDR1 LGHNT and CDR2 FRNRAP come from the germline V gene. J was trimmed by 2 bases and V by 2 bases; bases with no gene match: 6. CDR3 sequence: CASGLSRDRDNTGELFF. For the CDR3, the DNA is TGTGCTAGTGGTTTGTCGCGGGACAGGGATAACACCGGGGAGCTGTTTTTT.

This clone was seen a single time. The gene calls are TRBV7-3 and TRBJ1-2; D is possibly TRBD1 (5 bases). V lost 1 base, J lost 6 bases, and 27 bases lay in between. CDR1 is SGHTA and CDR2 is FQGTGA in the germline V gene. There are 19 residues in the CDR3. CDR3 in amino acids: CASSLISGNDVTGSDGYTF. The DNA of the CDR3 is TGTGCCAGCAGCTTAATATCTGGGAACGACGTTACAGGATCGGATGGCTACACCTTC.

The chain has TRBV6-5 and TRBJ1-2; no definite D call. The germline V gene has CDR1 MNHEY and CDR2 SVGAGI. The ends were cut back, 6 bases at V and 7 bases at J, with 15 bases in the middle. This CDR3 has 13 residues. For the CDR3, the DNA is TGTGCCAGCAGGAGGGATTTTAGTTCTGGCTACACCTTC. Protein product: CASRRDFSSGYTF.

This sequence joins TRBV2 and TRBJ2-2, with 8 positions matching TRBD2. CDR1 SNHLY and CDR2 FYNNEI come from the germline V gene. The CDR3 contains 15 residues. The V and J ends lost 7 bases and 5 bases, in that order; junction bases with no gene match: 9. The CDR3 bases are TGTGCCAGCAAGGAACTAGCGGCGACTACCGGGGAGCTGTTTTTT. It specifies CASKELAATTGELFF.

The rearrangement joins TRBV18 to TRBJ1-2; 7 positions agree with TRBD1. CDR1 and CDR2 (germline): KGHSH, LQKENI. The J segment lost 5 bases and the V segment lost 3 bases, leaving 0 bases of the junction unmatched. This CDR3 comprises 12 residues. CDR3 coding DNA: TGTGCCAGCTCACCGACAGGGTATGGCTACACCTTC. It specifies CASSPTGYGYTF.

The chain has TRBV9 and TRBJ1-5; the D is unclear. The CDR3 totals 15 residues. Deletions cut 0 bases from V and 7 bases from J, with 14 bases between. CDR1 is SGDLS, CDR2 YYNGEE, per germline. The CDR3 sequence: CASSVGATGFQPQHF. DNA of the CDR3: TGTGCCAGCAGCGTAGGGGCCACTGGGTTCCAGCCCCAGCATTTT.

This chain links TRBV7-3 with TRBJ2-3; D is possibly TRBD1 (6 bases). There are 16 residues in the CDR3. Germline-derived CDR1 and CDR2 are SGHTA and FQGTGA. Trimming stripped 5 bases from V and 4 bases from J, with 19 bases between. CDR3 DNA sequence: TGTGCCAGCAGCCCTGCTTCAGGGGTCGGGGCAGATACGCAGTATTTT. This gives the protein CASSPASGVGADTQYF.

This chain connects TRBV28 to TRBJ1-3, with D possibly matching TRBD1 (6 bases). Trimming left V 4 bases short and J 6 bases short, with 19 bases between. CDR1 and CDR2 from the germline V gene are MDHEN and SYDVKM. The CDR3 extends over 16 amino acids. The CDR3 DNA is TGTGCCAGCAGTTCCCCCGGAAGGGACATCTTAAACACCATATATTTT. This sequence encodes CASSSPGRDILNTIYF.

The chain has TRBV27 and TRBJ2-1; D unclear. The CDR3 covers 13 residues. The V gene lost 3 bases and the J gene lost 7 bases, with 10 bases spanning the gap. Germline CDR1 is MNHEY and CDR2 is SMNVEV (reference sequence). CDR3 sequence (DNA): TGTGCCAGCAGTTTGGGCGAAGGAAATGAGCAGTTCTTC. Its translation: CASSLGEGNEQFF.

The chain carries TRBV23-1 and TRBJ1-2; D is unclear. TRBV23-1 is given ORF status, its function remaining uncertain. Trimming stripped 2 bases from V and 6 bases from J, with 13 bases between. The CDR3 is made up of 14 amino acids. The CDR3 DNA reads TGCGCCAGCAGTCAAGATGGGAGAATGGATGGCTACACCTTC. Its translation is CASSQDGRMDGYTF.

In DNA form, the CDR3 reads TGCGCCAGCAGCTTGCCGACAGGGGGGACTAATGAAAAACTGTTTTTT. It encodes CASSLPTGGTNEKLFF. This chain links TRBV5-1 with TRBJ1-4, with 9 bases matching TRBD1. The germline CDR1 and CDR2 sequences are SGHRS and YFSETQ. This CDR3 is 16 amino acids long. V trimming: 1 base; J trimming: 2 bases; junction bases outside the gene matches: 3.

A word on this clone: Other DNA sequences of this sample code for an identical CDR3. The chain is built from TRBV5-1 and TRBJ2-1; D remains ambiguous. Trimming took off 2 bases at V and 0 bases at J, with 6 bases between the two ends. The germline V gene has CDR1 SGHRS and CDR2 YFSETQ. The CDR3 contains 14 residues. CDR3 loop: CASSFESSYNEQFF. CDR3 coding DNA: TGCGCCAGCAGCTTCGAGAGCTCCTACAATGAGCAGTTCTTC. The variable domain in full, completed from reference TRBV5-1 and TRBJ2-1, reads KAGVTQTPRYLIKTRGQQVTLSCSPISGHRSVSWYQQTPGQGLQFLFEYFSETQRNKGNFPGRFSGRQFSNSRSEMNVSTLELGDSALYLCASSFESSYNEQFFGPGTRLTVL.

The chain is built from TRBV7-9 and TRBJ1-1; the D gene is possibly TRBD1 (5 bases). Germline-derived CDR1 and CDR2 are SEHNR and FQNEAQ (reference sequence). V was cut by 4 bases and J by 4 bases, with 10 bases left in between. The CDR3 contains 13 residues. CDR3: CASSSGGFTEAFF. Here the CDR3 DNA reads TGTGCCAGCAGCTCGGGGGGTTTCACTGAAGCTTTCTTT.

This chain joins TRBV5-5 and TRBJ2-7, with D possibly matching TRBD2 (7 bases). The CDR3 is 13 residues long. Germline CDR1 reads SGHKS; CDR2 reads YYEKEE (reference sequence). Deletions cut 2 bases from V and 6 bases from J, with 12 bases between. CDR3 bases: TGTGCCAGCAGCTTACAGGGACTATCCGAGCAGTACTTC. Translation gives CASSLQGLSEQYF. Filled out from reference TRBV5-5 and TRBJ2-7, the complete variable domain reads DAGVTQSPTHLIKTRGQQVTLRCSPISGHKSVSWYQQVLGQGPQFIFQYYEKEERGRGNFPDRFSARQFPNYSSELNVNALLLGDSALYLCASSLQGLSEQYFGPGTRLTVT.

The CDR3 sequence is CASSPDRAGNEKLFF. The CDR3 bases are TGTGCCAGTAGCCCTGACCGGGCGGGTAATGAAAAACTGTTTTTT. V and J are TRBV19 and TRBJ1-4, with D unresolved. Germline V gene sequence: CDR1 LNHDA, CDR2 SQIVND (reference sequence). V shed 6 bases and J shed 4 bases, with 15 bases lying between them. The CDR3 runs to 15 residues.

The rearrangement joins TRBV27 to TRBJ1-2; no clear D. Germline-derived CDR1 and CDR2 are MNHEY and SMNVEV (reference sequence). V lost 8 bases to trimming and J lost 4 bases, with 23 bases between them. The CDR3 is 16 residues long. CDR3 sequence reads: CASSGNSLPLLYGYTF. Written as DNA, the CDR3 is TGTGCCAGCTCCGGGAACTCCTTACCCTTGCTCTATGGCTACACCTTC.

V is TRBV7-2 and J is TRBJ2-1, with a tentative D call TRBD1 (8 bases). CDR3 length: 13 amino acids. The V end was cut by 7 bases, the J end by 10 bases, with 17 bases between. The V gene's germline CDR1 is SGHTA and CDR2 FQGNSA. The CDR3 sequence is CASIPYRGGEQFF. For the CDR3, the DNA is TGTGCCAGCATACCCTACAGGGGGGGGGAGCAGTTCTTC.

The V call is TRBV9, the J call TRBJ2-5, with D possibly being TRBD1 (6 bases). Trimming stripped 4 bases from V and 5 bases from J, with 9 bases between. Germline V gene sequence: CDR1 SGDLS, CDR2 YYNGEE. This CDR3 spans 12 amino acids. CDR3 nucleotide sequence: TGTGCCAGCAGCCGGACAGAGGAGACCCAGTACTTC. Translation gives CASSRTEETQYF.